This TCR beta chain originates from a study of T cell responses to AZD1222 COVID-19 vaccine. Study-wide results and caveats: Most donors were white British, females outnumbered males, and clonal diversity was possibly underestimated. Across spike, vaccine-associated CD4 TCRs were found, dominant at 160-218 and 743-854.

Concerning this clone itself: The antigen is unknown.

The repertoire was sequenced with immunoSEQ multiplex PCR; TCRdb's copy has only in-frame clones and lacks some. The repertoire holds 65,000 to 85,000 clones, with approximately 85% as singletons. Germline V gene data show CDR1 as SEHNR and CDR2 as FQNEAQ (reference sequence). V was pared by 1 base and J by 0 bases, with 13 bases between. The CDR3 extends over 16 amino acids. The sequence was collected from an adult who received the AZD1222 COVID-19 vaccine. The rearrangement uses TRBV7-9 and TRBJ2-7; tentatively, D is TRBD1 (5 bases). The sequencing used peripheral blood, collected 28 days after the second AZD1222 dose. This CDR3 reads CASSLGWGGSSYEQYF. For the CDR3, the DNA is TGTGCCAGCAGCTTAGGGTGGGGCGGCAGCTCCTACGAGCAGTACTTC.